This TCR beta chain was profiled in a study of blood T cell repertoires in COVID-19. Background on the study: Some COVID-19 samples were acute and others convalescent; all came from the United States, Italy and Spain.

As originally analysed: Scientists estimated how many nucleated cells there were by amplifying reference gene primers. The table came from immunoSEQ multiplex PCR; TCRdb's copy has only in-frame clones and leaves some out. The V and J calls and the clone size are those of that table, but D and trimming were determined from the DNA. The table shows 200,000 to 300,000 clones, with about 84% occurring only once. Trimming pared 5 bases from V and 3 bases from J, leaving 20 bases between. Germline CDR1 and CDR2: SGHNT and YYREEE (reference sequence). This CDR3 spans 16 amino acids. The receptor's source is a woman of 80 years or more with COVID-19, enrolled during active disease. The sequencing input was peripheral blood. The V call is TRBV5-4, the J call TRBJ1-2; tentatively, D is TRBD1 (5 bases). DNA of the CDR3: TGTGCCAGCAGTCAGGGACTTCGGGGGAAGGACTATGGCTACACCTTC. Amino acids: CASSQGLRGKDYGYTF. Full variable domain (remainder filled in from reference TRBV5-4 and TRBJ1-2): ETGVTQSPTHLIKTRGQQVTLRCSSQSGHNTVSWYQQALGQGPQFIFQYYREEENGRGNFPPRFSGLQFPNYSSELNVNALELDDSALYLCASSQGLRGKDYGYTFGSGTRLTVV.